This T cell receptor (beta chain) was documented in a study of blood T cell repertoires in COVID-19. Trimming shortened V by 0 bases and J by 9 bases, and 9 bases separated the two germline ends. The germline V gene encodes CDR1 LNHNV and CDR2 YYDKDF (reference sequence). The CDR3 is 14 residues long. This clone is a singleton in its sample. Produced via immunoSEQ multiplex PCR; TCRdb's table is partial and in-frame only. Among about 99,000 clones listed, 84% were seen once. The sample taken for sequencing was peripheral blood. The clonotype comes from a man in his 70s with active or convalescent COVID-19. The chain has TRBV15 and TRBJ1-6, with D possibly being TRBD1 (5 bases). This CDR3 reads CATSRDRVGSPLHF. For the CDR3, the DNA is TGTGCCACCAGCAGAGACAGGGTGGGTTCACCCCTCCACTTT.